The T cell receptor (beta chain) under discussion was sequenced for a study of T-cell reconstitution after alpha-beta-depleted transplantation in children. Construction of the TCRbeta library involved unique molecular identifiers. One entry per CDR3 protein results from TCRdb running MiXCR on the PCR reads. The profile covers about 200,000 distinct CDR3 sequences, with 14% to 15% appearing a single time and approximately 13% taken by the ten largest. This clonotype was detected many times. V was trimmed by 3 bases and J by 0 bases, leaving 12 bases between them. This CDR3 contains 16 residues. The sample consisted of PBMCs from the stem cell graft donor, taken from the stem cell graft. This chain joins TRBV12-3 or TRBV12-4 and TRBJ2-1, with a tentative D call TRBD1 (5 bases). The receptor's source is a human donor who donated a stem cell graft to a child with acute lymphoblastic leukemia. CDR3 DNA: TGTGCCAGCAGTTTCCGCAGGGATAGCTCCTACAATGAGCAGTTCTTC. Translated, it gives CASSFRRDSSYNEQFF.